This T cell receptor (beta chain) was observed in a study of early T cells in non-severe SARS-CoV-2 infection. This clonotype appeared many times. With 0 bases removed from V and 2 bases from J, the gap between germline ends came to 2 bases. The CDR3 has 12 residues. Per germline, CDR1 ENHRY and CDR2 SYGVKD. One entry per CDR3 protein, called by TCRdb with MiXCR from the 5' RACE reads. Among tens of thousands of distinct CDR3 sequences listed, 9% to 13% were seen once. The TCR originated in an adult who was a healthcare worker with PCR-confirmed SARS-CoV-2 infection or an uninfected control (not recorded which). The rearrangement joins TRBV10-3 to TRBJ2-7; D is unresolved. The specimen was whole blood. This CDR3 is CAISESTYEQYF. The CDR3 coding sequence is TGTGCCATCAGTGAGTCAACCTACGAGCAGTACTTC.